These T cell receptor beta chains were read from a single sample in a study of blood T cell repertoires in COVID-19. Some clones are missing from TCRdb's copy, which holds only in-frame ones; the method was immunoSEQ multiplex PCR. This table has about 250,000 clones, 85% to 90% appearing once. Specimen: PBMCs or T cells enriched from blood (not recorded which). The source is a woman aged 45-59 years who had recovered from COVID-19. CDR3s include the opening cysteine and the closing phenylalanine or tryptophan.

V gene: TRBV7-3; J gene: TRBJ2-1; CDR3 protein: CASSSPLTSGRLGSIVQFF
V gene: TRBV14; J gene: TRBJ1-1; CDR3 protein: CASSQDVRQLGRDTEAFF
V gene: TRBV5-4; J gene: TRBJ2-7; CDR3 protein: CASSLGQGIDEQYF
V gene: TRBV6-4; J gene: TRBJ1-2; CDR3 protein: CASRPERANYGYTF
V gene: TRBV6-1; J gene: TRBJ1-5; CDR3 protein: CASSDVAGSGNQPQHF
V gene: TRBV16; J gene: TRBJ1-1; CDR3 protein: CASSQSQSTEAFF
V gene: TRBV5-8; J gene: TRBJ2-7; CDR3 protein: CASSFGDSVPYF
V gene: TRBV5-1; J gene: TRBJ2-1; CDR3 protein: CASSSRDRGEQFF
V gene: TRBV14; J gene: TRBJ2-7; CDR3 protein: CASGPRGWQGANEQYF
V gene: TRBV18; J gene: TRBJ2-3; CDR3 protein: CASSPREGRVGDTQYF
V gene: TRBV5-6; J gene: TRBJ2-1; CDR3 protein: CASSPGRGLLNEQFF
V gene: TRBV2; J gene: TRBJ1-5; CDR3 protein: CASSMSGTNQPQHF
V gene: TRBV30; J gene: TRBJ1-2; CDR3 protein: CAWSVRRDRSFYGYTF
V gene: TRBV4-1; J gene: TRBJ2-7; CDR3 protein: CASSLGLAGGRAIQYF
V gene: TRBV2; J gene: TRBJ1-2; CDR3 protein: CASNTPDRSFLGYTF
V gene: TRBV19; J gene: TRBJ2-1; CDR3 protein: CATTPGLRNNEQFF
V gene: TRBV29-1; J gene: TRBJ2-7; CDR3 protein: CSVAGLDTHEQYF
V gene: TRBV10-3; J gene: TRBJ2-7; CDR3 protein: CAISGAGTSGAYEQYF
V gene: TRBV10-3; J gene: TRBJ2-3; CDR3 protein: CAISVGQGATDTQYF
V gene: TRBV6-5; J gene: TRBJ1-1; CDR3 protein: CASSYSRMLGNTEAFF
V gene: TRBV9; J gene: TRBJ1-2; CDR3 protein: CASSAGQGYYGYTF
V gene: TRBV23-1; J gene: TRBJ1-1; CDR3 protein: CASSPPRSSF
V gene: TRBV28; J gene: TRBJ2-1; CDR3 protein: CASSPPGRDNEQFF
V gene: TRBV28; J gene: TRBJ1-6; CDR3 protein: CASSPKTGLGNSPLHF
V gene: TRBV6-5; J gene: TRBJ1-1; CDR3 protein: CASSRGGNTEAFF
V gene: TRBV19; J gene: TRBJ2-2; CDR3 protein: CASSAPGGTTGELFF
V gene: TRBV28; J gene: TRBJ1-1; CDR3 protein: CASSKTGTGFEAFF
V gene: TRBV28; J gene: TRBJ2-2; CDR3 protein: CASSLAGATRELFF
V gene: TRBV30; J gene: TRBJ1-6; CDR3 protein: CAWSVQGTGLSPLHF
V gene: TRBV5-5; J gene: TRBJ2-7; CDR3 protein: CASSLLDRANSYEQYF
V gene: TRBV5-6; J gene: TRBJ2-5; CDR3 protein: CASSWGRAPQETQYF
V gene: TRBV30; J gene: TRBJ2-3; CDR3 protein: CAWTSGHAPTDTQYF
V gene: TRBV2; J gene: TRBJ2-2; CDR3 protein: CASTLAGAGGELFF